This T cell receptor beta chain derives from a study of blood T cell repertoires in COVID-19. Authors' analysis steps: Amplification from reference gene primers served as the basis for estimated nucleated cell counts. Sequenced by immunoSEQ multiplex PCR; TCRdb stores in-frame clones only, minus some. V and J calls and clone size are given by that table; D and trimming were obtained from the DNA. The sample consists of around 250,000 clones, about 88% of them appearing once. In terms of age and location, participants ranged from about 18 to 90 years and lived in about 25 US areas. Grouping used clinical history reported by participants in a survey and questionnaire. Sequenced input: PBMCs or T cells enriched from blood (not recorded which). This receptor was obtained from a woman aged 50 to 65 who had been exposed to COVID-19.

This chain's CDR3 is CASSKIPPESPLHF. The DNA of the CDR3 is TGTGCCAGCAGCAAAATACCCCCCGAGTCACCCCTCCACTTT. V and J are TRBV21-1 and TRBJ1-6. TRBV21-1 is a recognized pseudogene. The CDR3 has 14 residues.